The text below deals with one T cell receptor beta chain. This sample is drawn from a study of identifying expanded T cells in peripheral blood. The CDR3 is 15 amino acids. Per germline, CDR1 SGHVS and CDR2 FNYEAQ. Trimming took 5 bases from V and 7 from J, leaving 17 bases between them. This table comes from immunoSEQ multiplex PCR, and its TCRdb copy is limited to in-frame clones, with some not included. In the table there are approximately 83,000 clones, about 85% of which are singletons. This rearrangement joins TRBV7-6 to TRBJ1-4, with D possibly TRBD1 on 6 matching bases. The material sequenced was blood. This receptor was taken from a person between 18 and 75 years old in good health. The CDR3 nucleotides read TGTGCCAGCAGCCGAACTCCAGGGGAGGGTGAAAAACTGTTTTTT. Residues: CASSRTPGEGEKLFF.